Each of the 20 T cell receptor beta chains below was sequenced from the same sample in a study of cytomegalovirus exposure and HLA in healthy donors. 60 Vbeta and 13 Jbeta primers were used in PCR. Produced via immunoSEQ multiplex PCR; TCRdb's table is partial and in-frame only. The sample data list 100,000 to 150,000 clones. The sample comprised PBMCs. The source of these receptors is a man aged 30-40 years in good health and CMV-seronegative.

Comment on this clone: One end of the junction fails to match germline, which may point to a read error. The chain has TRBV30 and TRBJ2-7; D is uncertain. Germline V gene sequence: CDR1 GTSNPN, CDR2 SVGIG (reference sequence). The CDR3 has 11 amino acids. The CDR3 protein is CAWGQSYEQYF. The CDR3 DNA sequence: TGTGCCTGGGGTCAATCCTACGAACAGTACTTC.

This chain uses TRBV18 with TRBJ1-6; D possibly corresponds to TRBD1 (6 bases). The germline gives CDR1 KGHSH, CDR2 LQKENI. Deletions cut 6 bases from V and 4 bases from J, with 13 bases between. The CDR3 sequence is 15 residues long. The CDR3 spells CASSPDRSYNSPLHF. The CDR3 DNA reads as TGTGCCAGCTCCCCCGACAGGAGTTATAATTCACCCCTCCACTTT.

The chain employs TRBV29-1 and TRBJ1-2, with TRBD1 identical over 7 bases. This CDR3 has 12 residues. V shed 5 bases and J 4 bases; nucleotides not matched to a gene: 4. Germline values: CDR1 SQVTM, CDR2 ANQGSEA. CDR3 coding DNA: TGCAGCGTTAGGGACAGACTCTATGGCTACACCTTC. Its protein is CSVRDRLYGYTF.

This chain joins TRBV28 and TRBJ1-6; 8 nucleotides agree with TRBD1. The CDR3 is made up of 15 amino acids. In germline, CDR1 is MDHEN, CDR2 SYDVKM. The trim removed 7 bases at V and 7 bases at J, leaving 9 bases unmatched. CDR3: CASNPITGGNSPLHF. The CDR3 DNA sequence: TGTGCCAGCAACCCAATAACAGGGGGAAATTCACCCCTCCACTTT. Full variable domain (remainder filled in from reference TRBV28 and TRBJ1-6): DVKVTQSSRYLVKRTGEKVFLECVQDMDHENMFWYRQDPGLGLRLIYFSYDVKMKEKGDIPEGYSVSREKKERFSLILESASTNQTSMYLCASNPITGGNSPLHFGNGTRLTVT.

V is TRBV5-5 and J is TRBJ1-1; weak D call: TRBD1 (6 bases). The germline gives CDR1 SGHKS, CDR2 YYEKEE (reference sequence). The CDR3 loop spans 17 amino acids. Between the trimmed V and J ends, which lost 1 base and 0 bases, there was a span of 16 bases. The chain's CDR3 is CASSLHPAGVMNTEAFF. The DNA for the CDR3 is TGTGCCAGCAGCTTGCATCCGGCAGGGGTCATGAACACTGAAGCTTTCTTT.

V gene TRBV2 combines with J gene TRBJ1-4, with unresolved D. The CDR3 is made up of 13 amino acids. In germline, CDR1 is SNHLY, CDR2 FYNNEI. V was shortened by 2 bases and J by 8 bases, with 9 bases between the two germline ends. Written as DNA, the CDR3 is TGTGCCAGCAGTGAAAAATCGGGGGAAAAACTGTTTTTT. Protein product: CASSEKSGEKLFF. Variable domain in full (rest from reference TRBV2 and TRBJ1-4): EPEVTQTPSHQVTQMGQEVILRCVPISNHLYFYWYRQILGQKVEFLVSFYNNEISEKSEIFDDQFSVERPDGSNFTLKIRSTKLEDSAMYFCASSEKSGEKLFFGSGTQLSVL.

This chain joins TRBV27 and TRBJ1-2; no clear D gene. CDR1 is MNHEY and CDR2 is SMNVEV in the germline V gene (reference sequence). The CDR3 spans 13 residues. V was shortened by 10 bases and J by 4 bases, with 16 bases between the two germline ends. Written as DNA, the CDR3 is TGTGCCACCCAAAGCCGGGAGACCTATGGCTACACCTTC. Translating it yields CATQSRETYGYTF.

This chain joins TRBV4-1 and TRBJ1-1; D is possibly TRBD1 (5 bases). V was cut by 4 bases and J by 5 bases, with 14 bases left in between. The CDR3 runs 14 residues. Germline CDR1 reads MGHRA; CDR2 reads YSYEKL. In DNA form, the CDR3 reads TGCGCCAGCAGCCTACTTAATCAGGGAACTGAAGCTTTCTTT. It codes for CASSLLNQGTEAFF.

The genes are TRBV30 and TRBJ1-3; 12 bases match TRBD1. The V gene's germline CDR1 is GTSNPN and CDR2 SVGIG (reference sequence). This CDR3 contains 17 residues. V was clipped by 3 bases and J by 1 base; unmatched bases: 7. For the CDR3, the DNA is TGTGCCTGGAGCCCCGGGACAGGGGGCGCTTCTGGAAACACCATATATTTT. Its protein is CAWSPGTGGASGNTIYF.

The chain combines TRBV11-2 with TRBJ2-5; D unclear. The J call is in doubt because the DNA end fits TRBJ2-7 better. The CDR3 runs to 15 residues. The V gene's germline CDR1 is SGHAT and CDR2 FQNNGV. CDR3 protein: CASSYIAGKDYEQYF. The CDR3 DNA reads as TGTGCCAGCAGCTACATCGCTGGGAAGGACTACGAGCAGTACTTC.

The chain joins TRBV7-9 to TRBJ2-5, with 8 bases matching TRBD2. The germline V gene encodes CDR1 SEHNR and CDR2 FQNEAQ (reference sequence). The V and J ends lost 4 bases and 11 bases, in that order; junction bases with no gene match: 15. This CDR3 contains 15 residues. As DNA, the CDR3 is TGTGCCAGCAGCTCCCCCGGGGGAGGGACTAGGGAGCAGTACTTC. Protein: CASSSPGGGTREQYF. The variable domain in full, completed from reference TRBV7-9 and TRBJ2-5, reads DTGVSQNPRHKITKRGQNVTFRCDPISEHNRLYWYRQTLGQGPEFLTYFQNEAQLEKSRLLSDRFSAERPKGSFSTLEIQRTEQGDSAMYLCASSSPGGGTREQYFGPGTRLLVL.

V and J are TRBV10-3 and TRBJ2-7; 9 bases are a match to TRBD2. The CDR3 extends over 14 amino acids. Germline V gene data show CDR1 as ENHRY and CDR2 as SYGVKD. V dropped 3 bases and J dropped 4; count of bases not matched to a gene: 4. The CDR3 nucleotides are TGTGCCATCAGTGAAAAGCGGGAGGTTTACGAGCAGTACTTC. It specifies CAISEKREVYEQYF.

The chain employs TRBV27 and TRBJ2-1; TRBD2 matches 7 bases. V trimming: 4 bases; J trimming: 0 bases; junction bases outside the gene matches: 9. The CDR3 consists of 17 residues. The germline gives CDR1 MNHEY, CDR2 SMNVEV (reference sequence). CDR3 nucleotides: TGTGCCAGCAGTTCTCCGACTAGCCCGATCTCCTACAATGAGCAGTTCTTC. This codes for CASSSPTSPISYNEQFF.

The chain couples TRBV30 to TRBJ2-7; weak D call: TRBD1 (5 bases). Germline V CDR1 and CDR2: GTSNPN, SVGIG (reference sequence). Trimming took off 3 bases at V and 4 bases at J, with 10 bases between the two ends. CDR3 size: 12 residues. CDR3 DNA sequence: TGTGCCTGGAGCCTGGGGCTTTACGAGCAGTACTTC. It translates to CAWSLGLYEQYF.

CDR3 DNA: TGTGCCAGCAGCTTAGAGGCTGTTGGCGGGAGTATCTCCTACGAGCAGTACTTC. Translating gives CASSLEAVGGSISYEQYF. The chain is built from TRBV13 and TRBJ2-7; 7 bases align to TRBD2. The CDR3 is made up of 18 amino acids. Germline CDR1 is PRHDT and CDR2 is FYEKMQ (reference sequence). Trimming removed 1 base from V and 0 bases from J; junction bases left unmatched: 12.

The chain is built from TRBV29-1 and TRBJ1-2; no clear D. The CDR3 is 12 residues long. Germline loops: CDR1 SQVTM, CDR2 ANQGSEA. V was clipped by 4 bases and J by 7 bases, with 13 bases between them. CDR3 sequence reads: CSVVEDFGGYTF. The CDR3 DNA reads as TGCAGCGTTGTTGAGGATTTTGGTGGCTACACCTTC. The full variable domain, in which reference TRBV29-1 and TRBJ1-2 provide the parts outside the CDR3, is SAVISQKPSRDICQRGTSLTIQCQVDSQVTMMFWYRQQPGQSLTLIATANQGSEATYESGFVIDKFPISRPNLTFSTLTVSNMSPEDSSIYLCSVVEDFGGYTFGSGTRLTVV.

The chain combines TRBV2 with TRBJ2-1, with 7 bases identical to TRBD2. From germline, CDR1 is SNHLY and CDR2 FYNNEI. This CDR3 spans 14 amino acids. Germline trimming cut 6 bases from V and 7 bases from J; bases unmatched to any gene: 9. The CDR3 sequence: CASRPGLAANEQFF. The CDR3 DNA reads TGTGCCAGCAGGCCCGGGCTAGCGGCTAATGAGCAGTTCTTC. Full variable domain (outside the CDR3, taken from reference TRBV2 and TRBJ2-1): EPEVTQTPSHQVTQMGQEVILRCVPISNHLYFYWYRQILGQKVEFLVSFYNNEISEKSEIFDDQFSVERPDGSNFTLKIRSTKLEDSAMYFCASRPGLAANEQFFGPGTRLTVL.

This chain joins TRBV28 and TRBJ1-2; 11 positions agree with TRBD1. The trim removed 1 base at V and 1 base at J, leaving 11 bases unmatched. This CDR3 is 19 amino acids long. The V gene's germline CDR1 is MDHEN and CDR2 SYDVKM. The CDR3 loop reads CASSLSKGTGGGVNYGYTF. CDR3 bases: TGTGCCAGCAGTTTATCTAAGGGGACAGGGGGGGGAGTTAACTATGGCTACACCTTC.

The chain couples TRBV19 to TRBJ1-4, with D tentatively TRBD1 (6 bases). CDR3 length: 14 amino acids. V lost 6 bases and J lost 5, with 13 bases in between. Germline V gene data show CDR1 as LNHDA and CDR2 as SQIVND (reference sequence). The CDR3 sequence: CASRSGESNEKLFF. CDR3 bases: TGTGCCAGTAGATCAGGGGAGTCCAATGAAAAACTGTTTTTT.

V is TRBV27 and J is TRBJ2-7, with D perhaps matching TRBD2 (5 bases). Looked up from germline, CDR1 is MNHEY and CDR2 is SMNVEV (reference sequence). Trimming removed 6 bases at V and 3 bases at J, with 18 bases between. CDR3 size: 15 residues. The CDR3 DNA reads TGTGCCAGCAGACTCCGCGCGGGTGGCTTCTACGAGCAGTACTTC. It yields the protein CASRLRAGGFYEQYF.